What follows are 32 T cell receptor beta chains derived from one specimen sequenced in a study of cytomegalovirus exposure and HLA in healthy donors. PCR was performed using 60 Vbeta and 13 Jbeta primers. Clones were read by immunoSEQ multiplex PCR, and TCRdb kept only the in-frame ones, dropping some. The profile shows 150,000 to 200,000 clones, approximately 81% of them singletons. The specimen was PBMCs. The origin of the receptors is a man younger than 35 in good health and CMV-seropositive.

The gene calls are TRBV11-3 and TRBJ1-4; D is ambiguous. The CDR3 covers 13 residues. Germline lookup yields CDR1 SGHNT and CDR2 YENEEA. Trimming took 2 bases from V and 7 from J, leaving 8 bases between them. CDR3 sequence reads: CASSLNRVEKLFF. In DNA form, the CDR3 reads TGTGCCAGCAGCTTAAATCGGGTTGAAAAACTGTTTTTT.

V and J are TRBV5-6 and TRBJ1-2; a weak D match, TRBD1 (5 bases). CDR3 length: 14 residues. The ends were cut back, 3 bases at V and 1 base at J, with 10 bases in the middle. Germline CDR1 is SGHDT and CDR2 is YYEEEE. The CDR3 nucleotides are TGTGCCAGCAGCTCCGACAGTGATAACTATGGCTACACCTTC. Its protein product is CASSSDSDNYGYTF.

CDR3 amino acids: CATSTTQVKTGELFF. The DNA of the CDR3 is TGTGCCACCAGCACTACACAGGTGAAGACCGGGGAGCTGTTTTTT. The rearrangement uses TRBV15 and TRBJ2-2, with D perhaps TRBD1 (5 bases). The length of the CDR3 is 15 residues. Germline V gene lookup returns CDR1 LNHNV and CDR2 YYDKDF (reference sequence). Between the trimmed V and J ends, which lost 4 bases and 5 bases, there was a span of 14 bases.

The V gene is TRBV5-1, the J gene TRBJ1-2; D unresolved. Germline-derived CDR1 and CDR2 are SGHRS and YFSETQ. The V end lost 4 bases, the J end lost 8 bases, and 18 bases lay between the germline ends. There are 14 residues in the CDR3. The CDR3 region is CASSPETGIWGYTF. For the CDR3, the DNA is TGCGCCAGCAGCCCTGAGACGGGGATATGGGGCTACACCTTC.

This clone was picked up a small number of times. The chain combines TRBV18 with TRBJ1-6; 8 bases agree with TRBD1. Germline CDR1 is KGHSH and CDR2 is LQKENI. Unmatched junction bases numbered 4, after V lost 0 bases and J lost 9 bases. There are 15 residues in the CDR3. In DNA, the CDR3 is TGTGCCAGCTCACCACCGTCAGGGGGCGGTTCACCCCTCCACTTT. Its translation is CASSPPSGGGSPLHF.

This clone showed up just a few times. The gene calls are TRBV6-5 and TRBJ1-2; TRBD1 is a possible D gene (6 bases). Trimming took 10 bases from V and 4 from J, leaving 10 bases between them. CDR3 size: 11 residues. CDR1 and CDR2 (germline): MNHEY, SVGAGI. CDR3 in amino acids: CATTGSYGYTF. The CDR3 DNA sequence: TGTGCCACCACAGGGTCCTATGGCTACACCTTC.

J is TRBJ1-1 and V is TRBV5-8; D unresolved. Germline V gene lookup returns CDR1 SGHTS and CDR2 YDEGEE. Trimming took off 0 bases at V and 3 bases at J, with 6 bases between the two ends. CDR3 length: 13 amino acids. The DNA for the CDR3 is TGTGCCAGCAGCTTGGAGACTTACACTGAAGCTTTCTTT. Encoded protein: CASSLETYTEAFF.

This chain joins TRBV9 and TRBJ2-1; 11 bases line up with TRBD2. Germline V gene data show CDR1 as SGDLS and CDR2 as YYNGEE. The CDR3 length is 16 residues. With 0 bases clipped from V and 8 bases from J, the junction kept 7 bases outside the gene matches. The CDR3 DNA reads TGTGCCAGCAGCGTAGAGGTAGCGGGGGGGGCGTATGAGCAGTTCTTC. This translates into CASSVEVAGGAYEQFF. Using reference TRBV9 and TRBJ2-1 for the parts outside the CDR3, the full variable domain is DSGVTQTPKHLITATGQRVTLRCSPRSGDLSVYWYQQSLDQGLQFLIQYYNGEERAKGNILERFSAQQFPDLHSELNLSSLELGDSALYFCASSVEVAGGAYEQFFGPGTRLTVL.

DNA of the CDR3: TGTGCCAGTAGTATAGAAAGGGGTGAAAAACTGTTTTTT. It yields the protein CASSIERGEKLFF. J is TRBJ1-4 and V is TRBV19, with D possibly being TRBD1 (5 bases). There are 13 residues in the CDR3. V gave up 0 bases and J gave up 7 bases, with 6 bases separating them. From germline, CDR1 is LNHDA and CDR2 SQIVND (reference sequence). Looking up the rest from reference TRBV19 and TRBJ1-4 gives the full variable domain: DGGITQSPKYLFRKEGQNVTLSCEQNLNHDAMYWYRQDPGQGLRLIYYSQIVNDFQKGDIAEGYSVSREKKESFPLTVTSAQKNPTAFYLCASSIERGEKLFFGSGTQLSVL.

This rearrangement joins TRBV11-1 to TRBJ2-2, with 7 bases fitting TRBD2. The junction had 3 bases not matched to a gene; V was cut back by 6 bases and J by 5 bases. Germline V lookup: CDR1 SGHAT, CDR2 FQDESV (reference sequence). This CDR3 is built from 13 residues. The CDR3 coding sequence is TGTGCCAGCAGACCGCGGGGGACCGGGGAGCTGTTTTTT. Its protein product is CASRPRGTGELFF.

The chain couples TRBV18 to TRBJ2-2, with a possible D match to TRBD2 (7 bases). The germline V gene has CDR1 KGHSH and CDR2 LQKENI. The CDR3 extends over 16 amino acids. Trimming shortened V by 2 bases and J by 2 bases, and 12 bases separated the two germline ends. The CDR3 spells CASSPSGGHNTGELFF. The CDR3 coding sequence is TGTGCCAGCTCACCATCCGGGGGGCACAACACCGGGGAGCTGTTTTTT.

The chain couples TRBV5-6 to TRBJ1-5; 10 nucleotides agree with TRBD1. This CDR3 spans 15 amino acids. V lost 1 base and J lost 4; bases outside the gene matches: 2. Germline V gene lookup returns CDR1 SGHDT and CDR2 YYEEEE. As DNA, the CDR3 is TGTGCCAGCAGCTTGAGACAGGGGGCGAATCAGCCCCAGCATTTT. It is translated as CASSLRQGANQPQHF.

Comment on this clone: The germline gene is not matched at one end of the junction; a read error may be the cause. V is TRBV7-2 and J is TRBJ2-2; the match to TRBD2 covers 9 bases. The germline V gene encodes CDR1 SGHTA and CDR2 FQGNSA. This CDR3 has 15 amino acids. The CDR3 protein is CASSLAGRSSGELFF. CDR3 coding DNA: TGTGCCAGCAGCCTAGCGGGGAGGAGTTCCGGGGAGCTGTTTTTT.

V and J are TRBV2 and TRBJ1-1, with 8 bases matching TRBD1. V trimming: 7 bases; J trimming: 3 bases; junction bases outside the gene matches: 7. CDR1 is SNHLY, CDR2 FYNNEI, per germline. The CDR3 is made up of 14 amino acids. The CDR3 region is CASTGQGGHTEAFF. The CDR3 DNA follows: TGTGCCAGCACCGGACAGGGTGGTCACACTGAAGCTTTCTTT.

V is TRBV5-1 and J is TRBJ2-1; the match to TRBD2 covers 16 bases. V dropped 4 bases and J dropped 6; count of bases not matched to a gene: 7. Looked up from germline, CDR1 is SGHRS and CDR2 is YFSETQ. The CDR3 covers 17 residues. In DNA, the CDR3 is TGCGCCAGCAGCCCCGCCGGGACTAGCGGGGGGGGCAATGAGCAGTTCTTC. Its translation is CASSPAGTSGGGNEQFF.

J is TRBJ1-2 and V is TRBV9; 9 bases align to TRBD1. Germline assignment: CDR1 SGDLS and CDR2 YYNGEE. This CDR3 region has 16 residues. V was clipped by 3 bases and J by 4 bases; unmatched bases: 10. The CDR3 DNA is TGTGCCAGCAGCGGCGGGTCGGGGGACAGGGCCTATGGCTACACCTTC. It is translated as CASSGGSGDRAYGYTF.

The chain has TRBV7-6 and TRBJ2-2; 7 bases align to TRBD2. Looked up from germline, CDR1 is SGHVS and CDR2 is FNYEAQ. There are 15 residues in the CDR3. With 8 bases clipped from V and 6 bases from J, the junction kept 12 bases outside the gene matches. Here the CDR3 reads CASAPGGGGPGELFF. CDR3 sequence (DNA): TGTGCCAGCGCCCCGGGAGGCGGGGGACCCGGGGAGCTGTTTTTT.

Note on this clone: Sequence at one end of the junction differs from germline and may be a read error. J is TRBJ2-6 and V is TRBV5-6; tentatively, D is TRBD2 (6 bases). Per germline, CDR1 SGHDT and CDR2 YYEEEE. The CDR3 is made up of 17 amino acids. CDR3 nucleotide sequence: TGTGCCAGCAGATTCCTAGCGAACGTCCCTGGGGCCAACGGCCTGACTTTC. Residues: CASRFLANVPGANGLTF.

The CDR3: CASRSPMRGENEQFF. CDR3 nucleotides: TGTGCCAGCAGGTCTCCAATGCGGGGGGAAAATGAGCAGTTCTTC. V is TRBV27 and J is TRBJ2-1, with 8 bases that match TRBD2. This CDR3 comprises 15 residues. Germline V gene lookup returns CDR1 MNHEY and CDR2 SMNVEV (reference sequence). V was pared by 6 bases and J by 7 bases, with 11 bases of the junction left unmatched.

The chain employs TRBV7-2 and TRBJ2-1; 8 positions agree with TRBD1. Germline V gives CDR1 SGHTA, CDR2 FQGNSA. Trimming took 4 bases from V and 5 from J; bases not matched to a gene: 16. CDR3 size: 18 residues. This CDR3 is CASSSRGATGVIDNEQFF. The CDR3, as DNA: TGTGCCAGCAGCTCAAGAGGGGCGACAGGGGTAATCGACAATGAGCAGTTCTTC.

The chain couples TRBV5-1 to TRBJ2-3; 10 positions agree with TRBD2. The CDR3 sequence is 16 residues long. V was pared by 4 bases and J by 1 base, with 6 bases of the junction left unmatched. Germline CDR1 is SGHRS and CDR2 is YFSETQ. The CDR3 nucleotides read TGCGCCAGCAGCACCGGCGGGACTAGCGGCACAGATACGCAGTATTTT. Protein product: CASSTGGTSGTDTQYF.

V and J are TRBV29-1 and TRBJ1-2; 7 bases align to TRBD1. The trim removed 4 bases at V and 5 bases at J, leaving 4 bases unmatched. The germline V gene has CDR1 SQVTM and CDR2 ANQGSEA. CDR3 size: 12 residues. Written as DNA, the CDR3 is TGCAGCGTTGCGACAGGGTCATATGGCTACACCTTC. This codes for CSVATGSYGYTF.

This sequence joins TRBV19 and TRBJ1-5; TRBD1 agrees at 10 bases. The CDR3 has 15 residues. V lost 10 bases to trimming and J lost 0 bases; unmatched junction nucleotides: 6. The germline V gene has CDR1 LNHDA and CDR2 SQIVND (reference sequence). The CDR3 DNA sequence: TGTGCCACACGGGACAGGGGACATAGCAATCAGCCCCAGCATTTT. Translating gives CATRDRGHSNQPQHF.

The genes are TRBV4-2 and TRBJ2-2, with TRBD2 identical over 11 bases. V lost 2 bases, J lost 6 bases, and 5 bases stayed unmatched. Per germline, CDR1 LGHNA and CDR2 YNFKEQ. CDR3 length: 16 residues. CDR3 residues: CASSQHSGGAAGELFF. As DNA, the CDR3 is TGTGCCAGCAGCCAACATAGCGGGGGGGCAGCCGGGGAGCTGTTTTTT.

The V gene is TRBV9, the J gene TRBJ2-7, with 7 bases aligning to TRBD2. With 0 bases clipped from V and 0 bases from J, the junction kept 3 bases outside the gene matches. The CDR3 is made up of 15 amino acids. Germline V gene sequence: CDR1 SGDLS, CDR2 YYNGEE. CDR3 sequence reads: CASSVGEGTSYEQYF. DNA of the CDR3: TGTGCCAGCAGCGTAGGGGAGGGCACCTCCTACGAGCAGTACTTC. Filled out from reference TRBV9 and TRBJ2-7, the complete variable domain reads DSGVTQTPKHLITATGQRVTLRCSPRSGDLSVYWYQQSLDQGLQFLIQYYNGEERAKGNILERFSAQQFPDLHSELNLSSLELGDSALYFCASSVGEGTSYEQYFGPGTRLTVT.

This clone was detected once. The V gene is TRBV23-1, the J gene TRBJ1-1; possibly TRBD1 for D (5 bases). TRBV23-1 is given ORF status, its function remaining uncertain. The CDR3 extends over 15 amino acids. V was trimmed by 2 bases and J by 1 base, leaving 11 bases between them. The CDR3: CASSQQGWGNTEAFF. In DNA, the CDR3 is TGCGCCAGCAGTCAACAGGGATGGGGGAACACTGAAGCTTTCTTT.

This clone appeared a few times. The chain has TRBV13 and TRBJ2-7, with 7 positions matching TRBD1. The ends lost 1 base at V and 0 bases at J; junction bases unmatched: 0. The germline gives CDR1 PRHDT, CDR2 FYEKMQ (reference sequence). The CDR3 contains 14 residues. The CDR3 reads CASSLEGASYEQYF. The CDR3 DNA follows: TGTGCCAGCAGCTTAGAGGGGGCCTCCTACGAGCAGTACTTC.

This chain connects TRBV5-6 to TRBJ1-3, with D maybe TRBD1 (5 bases). CDR1 is SGHDT, CDR2 YYEEEE, per germline. V lost 4 bases to trimming and J lost 4 bases, with 12 bases between them. CDR3 size: 14 residues. The CDR3 region is CASSLGTVGNTIYF. CDR3 bases: TGTGCCAGCAGCCTCGGGACTGTCGGAAACACCATATATTTT.

V is TRBV7-9 and J is TRBJ2-1; a possible D gene is TRBD2 (5 bases). This CDR3 has 13 amino acids. Germline assignment: CDR1 SEHNR and CDR2 FQNEAQ (reference sequence). V lost 2 bases and J lost 6, with 8 bases in between. The CDR3 spells CASSLQRPNEQFF. Written as DNA, the CDR3 is TGTGCCAGCAGCTTACAGCGGCCCAATGAGCAGTTCTTC.

The chain combines TRBV7-6 with TRBJ2-7, with TRBD1 identical over 8 bases. The CDR3 is made up of 14 amino acids. V was clipped by 7 bases and J by 2 bases; unmatched bases: 7. The germline gives CDR1 SGHVS, CDR2 FNYEAQ. CDR3 coding DNA: TGTGCCAGCACAGTACAGGGGGGAACCTACGAGCAGTACTTC. Protein: CASTVQGGTYEQYF.

This clone was counted ten times or more. The rearrangement joins TRBV6-4 to TRBJ2-5; weak D call: TRBD2 (5 bases). The CDR3 length is 15 residues. Trimming removed 5 bases at V and 1 base at J, with 14 bases between. CDR1 is MRHNA and CDR2 is SNTAGT in the germline V gene. CDR3 loop: CASSPESGTQETQYF. DNA for the CDR3: TGTGCCAGCAGTCCCGAAAGCGGAACCCAAGAGACCCAGTACTTC.

There are a few counts of this clone. The chain recombines TRBV6-6 with TRBJ1-1; tentative D call: TRBD1 (6 bases). This CDR3 has 14 amino acids. Germline V gives CDR1 MNHNY, CDR2 SVGAGI (reference sequence). Between the trimmed V and J ends, which lost 5 bases and 0 bases, there was a span of 10 bases. The CDR3 here is CASSGQPMNTEAFF. The CDR3 region has the DNA TGTGCCAGCAGTGGACAGCCCATGAACACTGAAGCTTTCTTT.